Below, 32 T cell receptor beta chains from the same sample are listed, as sequenced in a study of human T cells and chemical hapten exposure. TCRdb independently ran MiXCR on the RACE reads; one entry per CDR3 protein. The repertoire holds 90,000 to 110,000 distinct CDR3 sequences, with less than 45% as singletons. Time point in this sample: patch test 3, about 24 weeks after DPC sensitization. The treatment here: therapeutic diphenylcyclopropenone sensitization with weekly scalp DPC. The sample consisted of whole blood, taken in connection with sensitization to the hapten diphenylcyclopropenone (DPC). The receptors stem from a man aged 40-49 years with alopecia areata. Some clones in this sample may be carry-over from other donors' samples.

In its sample, this clonotype was seen once. The chain links TRBV30 to TRBJ1-3; unclear D gene. The V gene lost 3 bases and the J gene lost 4 bases, with 13 bases spanning the gap. CDR1 GTSNPN and CDR2 SVGIG come from the germline V gene (reference sequence). The CDR3 is 14 residues long. CDR3 sequence (DNA): TGTGCCTGGAGGGGATCAACTCACGGAAACACCATATATTTT. Protein: CAWRGSTHGNTIYF.

CDR3 in amino acids: CASSPTTQADTQYF. The DNA of the CDR3 is TGTGCCAGCTCACCCACAACCCAGGCAGATACGCAGTATTTT. This chain uses TRBV18 with TRBJ2-3; D uncertain. This CDR3 is built from 14 residues. Germline V gives CDR1 KGHSH, CDR2 LQKENI. V lost 3 bases and J 4 bases, leaving 11 bases between the germline ends.

This chain connects TRBV5-4 to TRBJ2-1, with D perhaps TRBD1 or TRBD2 (5 bases each). Trimming took 3 bases from V and 10 from J, leaving 11 bases between them. The CDR3 totals 12 residues. CDR1 and CDR2 (germline): SGHNT, YYREEE (reference sequence). The CDR3 region has the DNA TGTGCCAGCAGCTGGGGACCAAGCGAGCAGTTCTTC. It is translated as CASSWGPSEQFF.

This clonotype appeared a few times. The rearrangement links TRBV5-1 to TRBJ2-5; a weak D match, TRBD1 (6 bases). The V end was cut by 4 bases, the J end by 1 base, with 17 bases between. The length of the CDR3 is 16 residues. The germline V gene has CDR1 SGHRS and CDR2 YFSETQ. The CDR3 spells CASSPTGTTVQETQYF. CDR3 DNA sequence: TGCGCCAGCAGCCCGACCGGGACAACTGTCCAAGAGACCCAGTACTTC.

This clonotype was seen a few times. V usage is TRBV5-6 and J usage is TRBJ2-1; a possible D gene is TRBD2 (6 bases). Trimming cost V 0 bases and J 12 bases, with 7 bases left between them. The length of the CDR3 is 11 residues. Germline V gene data show CDR1 as SGHDT and CDR2 as YYEEEE. The CDR3, as DNA: TGTGCCAGCAGCTTGGCGGAGGGGCAGTTCTTC. Its protein is CASSLAEGQFF.

V and J are TRBV5-1 and TRBJ2-2; D might be TRBD1 or TRBD2, each matching 6 bases. The CDR3 has 17 residues. Germline V gene sequence: CDR1 SGHRS, CDR2 YFSETQ. The V end was cut by 2 bases, the J end by 5 bases, with 19 bases between. CDR3 DNA: TGCGCCAGCAGCTTCGGGGGCGGCGGCAGCGGGACCGGGGAGCTGTTTTTT. This codes for CASSFGGGGSGTGELFF. Looking up the rest from reference TRBV5-1 and TRBJ2-2 gives the full variable domain: KAGVTQTPRYLIKTRGQQVTLSCSPISGHRSVSWYQQTPGQGLQFLFEYFSETQRNKGNFPGRFSGRQFSNSRSEMNVSTLELGDSALYLCASSFGGGGSGTGELFFGEGSRLTVL.

The V call is TRBV27, the J call TRBJ2-3; 9 bases are a match to TRBD1. The CDR3 contains 15 residues. Trimming removed 3 bases from V and 4 bases from J; junction bases left unmatched: 5. CDR1 and CDR2 (germline): MNHEY, SMNVEV (reference sequence). CDR3 sequence: CASSFGDRVPDTQYF. In nucleotides, the CDR3 is TGTGCCAGCAGTTTCGGGGACAGGGTGCCAGATACGCAGTATTTT.

This clonotype was observed a few times. The rearrangement uses TRBV10-3 and TRBJ2-7; 7 nucleotides agree with TRBD2. The CDR3 has 12 amino acids. V was clipped by 7 bases and J by 4 bases; unmatched bases: 4. CDR1 ENHRY and CDR2 SYGVKD come from the germline V gene. The CDR3 nucleotides read TGTGCCATCATCTGCGGGAGATACGAGCAGTACGTC. Its protein product is CAIICGRYEQYV.

The gene calls are TRBV5-1 and TRBJ2-1; 7 nucleotides match TRBD2. CDR1 is SGHRS and CDR2 is YFSETQ in the germline V gene. The ends lost 4 bases at V and 2 bases at J; junction bases unmatched: 6. CDR3 size: 15 residues. CDR3 sequence: CASSASGETYNEQFF. The DNA for the CDR3 is TGCGCCAGCAGCGCCAGCGGGGAGACCTACAATGAGCAGTTCTTC.

The gene calls are TRBV4-1 and TRBJ2-5, with 8 bases matching TRBD1. Germline CDR1 reads MGHRA; CDR2 reads YSYEKL. The J segment lost 2 bases and the V segment lost 0 bases, leaving 8 bases of the junction unmatched. This CDR3 contains 17 residues. The CDR3 is CASSQDAPGGLQETQYF. The CDR3 bases are TGCGCCAGCAGCCAAGATGCTCCAGGGGGCCTACAAGAGACCCAGTACTTC.

The chain links TRBV19 to TRBJ2-2, with 11 positions matching TRBD2. V lost 4 bases to trimming and J lost 4 bases; unmatched junction nucleotides: 11. Germline V gene lookup returns CDR1 LNHDA and CDR2 SQIVND (reference sequence). The CDR3 consists of 18 residues. The CDR3 reads CASSKWTSGPLATGELFF. The CDR3 nucleotides are TGTGCCAGTAGTAAATGGACTAGCGGGCCCCTGGCCACCGGGGAGCTGTTTTTT.

The rearrangement links TRBV6-1 to TRBJ1-4; 8 positions match TRBD1. V shed 2 bases and J 6 bases; nucleotides not matched to a gene: 17. CDR3 length equals 19 residues. Germline-derived CDR1 and CDR2 are MNHNS and SASEGT. This CDR3 is CASSERPGLQTGEDEKLFF. DNA of the CDR3: TGTGCCAGCAGTGAAAGGCCCGGGCTACAGACAGGGGAAGATGAAAAACTGTTTTTT.

The chain recombines TRBV7-3 with TRBJ1-4; D unresolved. The CDR3 runs to 16 residues. Germline lookup yields CDR1 SGHTA and CDR2 FQGTGA. The V gene lost 0 bases and the J gene lost 2 bases, with 10 bases spanning the gap. As DNA, the CDR3 is TGTGCCAGCAGCTTAACTGGACGAACCACTAATGAAAAACTGTTTTTT. This codes for CASSLTGRTTNEKLFF.

This clonotype turned up a few times. The gene calls are TRBV12-5 and TRBJ1-1; D is ambiguous. V dropped 6 bases and J dropped 0 bases, with 11 bases sitting between them. Germline V CDR1 and CDR2: LGHNT, FRNRAP. This CDR3 contains 14 residues. In DNA form, the CDR3 reads TGTGCTAGTGGCTTCGGAGAGATGAACACTGAAGCTTTCTTT. Translating it yields CASGFGEMNTEAFF.

As DNA, the CDR3 is TGCGCCAGCAGCCAAGATTGGGGGTCCGCGGGGGAGACCCAGTACTTC. It is translated as CASSQDWGSAGETQYF. This chain joins TRBV4-3 and TRBJ2-5; tentatively, D is TRBD2 (6 bases). The germline V gene encodes CDR1 LGHNA and CDR2 YSLEER. The CDR3 extends over 16 amino acids. The germline V and J ends were trimmed by 0 bases and 5 bases, with 16 bases remaining between them.

The J gene is TRBJ2-1, the V gene TRBV29-1; D is undetermined. From germline, CDR1 is SQVTM and CDR2 ANQGSEA. CDR3 length: 13 amino acids. V dropped 1 base and J dropped 3 bases, with 7 bases sitting between them. Written as DNA, the CDR3 is TGCAGCGTTGAAGCGGCTAACTACAATGAGCAGTTCTTC. Its translation is CSVEAANYNEQFF.

V is TRBV7-9 and J is TRBJ1-5; D is perhaps TRBD1 (5 bases). This CDR3 has 15 amino acids. Trimming cost V 4 bases and J 4 bases, with 14 bases left between them. Germline loops: CDR1 SEHNR, CDR2 FQNEAQ (reference sequence). The CDR3 protein is CASSSGGGGNQPQHF. CDR3 nucleotides: TGTGCCAGCAGCTCCGGGGGTGGGGGAAATCAGCCCCAGCATTTT.

This clonotype was picked up a small number of times. The CDR3: CASSQNNWVSSSSYNEQFF. CDR3 bases: TGCGCCAGCAGCCAAAATAATTGGGTCAGCTCATCCTCCTACAATGAGCAGTTCTTC. The chain links TRBV4-3 to TRBJ2-1; unclear D gene. The CDR3 contains 19 residues. In germline, CDR1 is LGHNA, CDR2 YSLEER. The ends were cut back, 2 bases at V and 0 bases at J, with 20 bases in the middle.

This clonotype showed up just a few times. The rearrangement uses TRBV20-1 and TRBJ2-2; 7 bases agree with TRBD1. Germline V gives CDR1 DFQATT, CDR2 SNEGSKA (reference sequence). Trimming cost V 4 bases and J 0 bases; bases outside gene matches: 8. CDR3 length: 16 residues. The CDR3 loop is CSAISQGMANTGELFF. The CDR3 nucleotides read TGCAGTGCTATCTCACAGGGGATGGCGAACACCGGGGAGCTGTTTTTT.

In this sample, this clonotype turned up a few times. The chain recombines TRBV24-1 with TRBJ2-3, with 8 bases matching TRBD2. This CDR3 is built from 15 residues. The J segment lost 4 bases and the V segment lost 4 bases, leaving 6 bases of the junction unmatched. Germline loops: CDR1 KGHDR, CDR2 SFDVKD. CDR3 sequence: CATSDSTSVPDTQYF. DNA of the CDR3: TGTGCCACCAGTGACTCGACTAGCGTCCCAGATACGCAGTATTTT.

This chain connects TRBV7-2 to TRBJ2-1; either TRBD1 or TRBD2 may fit D (6 bases each). From germline, CDR1 is SGHTA and CDR2 FQGNSA. The CDR3 sequence is 13 residues long. V was trimmed by 4 bases and J by 9 bases, leaving 13 bases between them. For the CDR3, the DNA is TGTGCCAGCAGCTCATTAGGGGGGATTGAGCAGTTCTTC. This codes for CASSSLGGIEQFF.

This clonotype was counted only a few times. The chain has TRBV28 and TRBJ2-1; 10 nucleotides align to TRBD2. This CDR3 has 16 residues. The V gene end was trimmed by 4 bases and the J gene end by 8 bases; junction bases not matched to a gene: 11. CDR1 and CDR2 from the germline V gene are MDHEN and SYDVKM. The CDR3 coding sequence is TGTGCCAGCAGTTCGCGGCTAGCGGGAGTGTTGGATGAGCAGTTCTTC. Amino acids: CASSSRLAGVLDEQFF.

V and J are TRBV7-2 and TRBJ2-7; D call uncertain. V was shortened by 5 bases and J by 6 bases, with 14 bases between the two germline ends. The CDR3 is 13 amino acids. Looked up from germline, CDR1 is SGHTA and CDR2 is FQGNSA. The CDR3 sequence: CASSARSRVEQYF. Written as DNA, the CDR3 is TGTGCCAGCAGCGCTAGAAGTCGGGTCGAGCAGTACTTC. Together with reference TRBV7-2 and TRBJ2-7, the CDR3 gives the full variable domain: GAGVSQSPSNKVTEKGKDVELRCDPISGHTALYWYRQSLGQGLEFLIYFQGNSAPDKSGLPSDRFSAERTGGSVSTLTIQRTQQEDSAVYLCASSARSRVEQYFGPGTRLTVT.

The genes are TRBV20-1 and TRBJ2-7; unclear D gene. V was trimmed by 5 bases and J by 6 bases, leaving 14 bases between them. Germline CDR1 and CDR2: DFQATT and SNEGSKA (reference sequence). This CDR3 comprises 12 residues. For the CDR3, the DNA is TGCAGTGCTGCCAACCCTTTGGGCGAGCAGTACTTC. Protein product: CSAANPLGEQYF.

The CDR3: CATMGQGDPTEAFF. The DNA of the CDR3 is TGTGCCACCATGGGACAGGGGGATCCTACTGAAGCTTTCTTT. The chain couples TRBV25-1 to TRBJ1-1, with TRBD1 identical over 11 bases. Looked up from germline, CDR1 is MGHDK and CDR2 is SYGVNS. J gave up 5 bases and V 10 bases, and 9 bases lay outside the gene matches. The CDR3 length is 14 residues.

The chain couples TRBV5-8 to TRBJ2-2, with 15 nucleotides matching TRBD2. The CDR3 runs 17 residues. With V trimmed by 2 bases and J by 5 bases, 4 bases remained unmatched. The V gene's germline CDR1 is SGHTS and CDR2 YDEGEE. CDR3 sequence (DNA): TGTGCCAGCAGCTTATCTGGGACTAGCGGGAGGACCGGGGAGCTGTTTTTT. Translation: CASSLSGTSGRTGELFF.

In its sample, this clonotype was seen a few times. The chain has TRBV12-3 or TRBV12-4 and TRBJ2-3; the D is unclear. This CDR3 region has 14 residues. Deletions cut 8 bases from V and 0 bases from J, with 12 bases between. CDR3 amino acids: CASCSSSSTDTQYF. The CDR3 DNA reads as TGTGCCAGCTGTAGTTCCTCAAGCACAGATACGCAGTATTTT.

In nucleotides, the CDR3 is TGTGCCAGCAGCTTATGGGGGACCGGTACGCAGTATTTT. It encodes CASSLWGTGTQYF. The chain carries TRBV7-2 and TRBJ2-3; D may be TRBD1 or TRBD2 (5 bases each). The CDR3 totals 13 residues. In germline, CDR1 is SGHTA, CDR2 FQGNSA. Trimming shortened V by 2 bases and J by 8 bases, and 11 bases separated the two germline ends.

This clonotype was seen more than once but under ten times. The V and J genes are TRBV28 and TRBJ1-2; no firm D call. The germline V gene encodes CDR1 MDHEN and CDR2 SYDVKM. V was shortened by 7 bases and J by 4 bases, with 25 bases between the two germline ends. The length of the CDR3 is 17 residues. The CDR3 here is CASTLSLEGTTGYGYTF. CDR3 sequence (DNA): TGTGCCAGCACCCTATCCCTGGAGGGCACCACGGGCTATGGCTACACCTTC.

This clonotype was found a few times. The V call is TRBV5-1, the J call TRBJ1-3, with D tentatively TRBD1 (5 bases). This CDR3 spans 16 amino acids. CDR1 is SGHRS and CDR2 is YFSETQ in the germline V gene. Trimming took off 0 bases at V and 4 bases at J, with 14 bases between the two ends. CDR3 nucleotide sequence: TGCGCCAGCAGCTTGGATGGGGGTGGCGCAGGAAACACCATATATTTT. This gives the protein CASSLDGGGAGNTIYF.

The chain joins TRBV28 to TRBJ2-1, with TRBD1 matching 8 bases. There are 13 residues in the CDR3. With V trimmed by 9 bases and J by 3 bases, 4 bases remained unmatched. In germline, CDR1 is MDHEN, CDR2 SYDVKM. The chain's CDR3 is CASTGGYYNEQFF. The CDR3 DNA reads as TGTGCCAGTACAGGGGGTTACTACAATGAGCAGTTCTTC.

The chain is built from TRBV6-2 or TRBV6-3 and TRBJ2-7; D is ambiguous. CDR1 MNHEY and CDR2 SVGEGT come from the germline V gene. Trimming removed 2 bases at V and 0 bases at J, with 23 bases between. The CDR3 spans 19 residues. CDR3 sequence reads: CASSYQKTPDSLISYEQYV. The DNA of the CDR3 is TGTGCCAGCAGTTACCAAAAAACCCCCGACTCGCTTATCTCCTACGAGCAGTACGTC.